The clone carrying this TCR beta chain was recorded at least ten times. The sample comes from a study of regulatory T cells in long-lasting Graves disease. V was clipped by 5 bases and J by 3 bases, with 8 bases between them. The CDR3 extends over 12 amino acids. The germline V gene has CDR1 SEHNR and CDR2 FQNEAQ (reference sequence). Time point meaning: newly diagnosed GD, antithyroid drugs for less than 3 months. The TCR library was made from RNA extracted from PBMCs. Sequencing libraries for TCR beta were prepared with iRepertoire HTBI primers and Arm-PCR of CDR3 regions. TCRdb recomputed calls from the multiplex PCR reads with MiXCR, one row per CDR3 protein. The sample lists more than 350,000 distinct CDR3 sequences; just under 15% were seen once. These data were likewise used in another study, on T cells in Graves' hyperthyroidism and ophthalmopathy.

The rearrangement links TRBV7-9 to TRBJ2-7; D uncertain. The specimen comprised peripheral blood mononuclear cells (PBMCs), sampled at new diagnosis, from a patient treated with antithyroid drugs. The clonotype originates from a woman aged 25 to 39 with Graves disease. Here the CDR3 reads CASSPPVYEQYF. For the CDR3, the DNA is TGTGCCAGCAGCCCCCCAGTCTACGAGCAGTACTTC.